Given below is one T cell receptor (beta chain) in context. Its antigen target is currently unknown. Per-nucleotide qualities are absent, and no much larger clonotype sits a single base away. This sample is part of a study of vaccination and CD4 T cells after COVID-19 (dated by TCRdb to between 2022 and 2023). A note on the overall study: The convalescent cohort comprised six males and four females, including two Hispanic individuals, seven Caucasians, two Asians and one multiracial person. Two doses of either the Pfizer-BioNTech BNT162b2 vaccine (n=8) or the Moderna mRNA-1273 vaccine (n=2) were administered to participants. Post-COVID blood samples from convalescent patients were collected a median of 101 days after diagnosis, with a range of 35 to 161 days. Post-vaccine blood samples were obtained a median of around 74 days after the second vaccine dose, with a range of 14 to 241 days. Culture stimuli were overlapping spike peptide pools from SARS-CoV-2 and from the common cold coronaviruses HCoV-NL63, HCoV-OC43 and HCoV-229E. In control cultures, a CEFX viral epitope pool was used as positive control, an HIV-1 Nef peptide pool was used as negative control, or no peptide was added. In ten to eleven COVID-19 convalescent patients and 4 infection-naive healthy vaccine recipients, the spike-specific CD4+ TCR repertoire before mRNA vaccination was compared with the repertoire after mRNA vaccination. General study outcomes and caveats: Among convalescent patients, a median approximately 88% of the SARS-CoV-2-reactive clones seen after vaccination appeared only after vaccination, which suggests priming specific to the vaccine. The median count of SARS-CoV-2-reactive clonotypes went up from 21 after infection to 35 to 40 after vaccination, although the change was not significant. Of the vaccine-specific clones found in convalescent patients, nearly all (304 of 307) were mono-reactive for SARS-CoV-2 spike instead of being cross-reactive with common cold coronaviruses. Relatively few convalescent patients were included in the study, and early timepoints after natural infection were not analyzed.

Trimming removed 5 bases from V and 3 bases from J, leaving 19 bases between the germline ends. Taken from cysteine to phenylalanine, the CDR3 has 16 residues. Only the CDR3 region is kept as DNA, spanning 48 bases read in frame from base 1. The germline V gene yields SNHLY for CDR1 and FYNNEI for CDR2. According to the study, the label for this sample's treatment or condition signals: approximately 11-day PBMC culture with coronavirus spike peptide pools or control peptides (ViraFEST assay). To expand antigen-specific T cells with peptide pools and then pick out the expanded clonotypes through TCR sequencing, the study relied on the ViraFEST assay. Healthy vaccine recipients had no prior SARS-CoV-2 infection, confirmed by negative nucleocapsid antibody tests before and after vaccination. PBMCs were cultured at around 2 million per well in IMDM supplemented with 5% human AB serum and approximately 10 IU/ml IL-2, with around 10 ug/ml peptide pools added. Half of the culture medium was replaced with fresh IL-2-containing medium on days 3 and 7. CD4+ T cells were isolated after about 10 days of culture through negative selection using the EasySep CD4+ T cell isolation kit. Ficoll-Paque Plus gradient centrifugation was used to isolate PBMCs from whole blood, and the isolated PBMCs were then either used fresh or cryopreserved at -140C. Culture conditions were generally each tested in triplicate wells.

Library generation was performed with PCR. TCR sequencing of DNA from cultured CD4+ T cells used the Oncomine TCR Beta short-read assay at the Johns Hopkins FTIC core. Genomic DNA was extracted from the cultured CD4+ T cells with the QIAamp micro DNA kit. Oncomine TCR Beta libraries from cultured CD4+ T cells were pooled with unique dual indexes and sequenced on an Illumina iSeq 100. In the original analysis: Non-productive sequences were removed, and CDR3s that did not start with C, did not end with F or W, or were shorter than 7 amino acids were discarded. Antigen-specific clonotypes were identified using the MANAFEST web application through comparison of peptide-stimulated wells with reference and other culture wells. For a clone to be called positive, the clone needed an FDR below 0.05, an odds ratio above 5, and a productive frequency above 0.1% in at least two of three replicate wells. A clonotype was classed as cross-reactive if the clonotype showed significant expansion both in SARS-CoV-2 spike wells and in at least one common cold coronavirus spike condition. Similarity between CDR3 sequences was evaluated in R version 3.6.1 using Levenshtein distances (stringdist) and unrooted phylogenetic trees (ape). In TCRdb, the public reads were trimmed at Q25 with fastp and aligned with MiXCR, with productive beta chains retained. Here each entry gathers all rows of one CDR3 protein and keeps the most common genes and DNA. V and J calls and clone size were set by TCRdb, not the authors. The sample table holds some 14,000 distinct CDR3 sequences, of which 25% to 35% were seen once. The top ten hold under 20% of the sample.

The sample consisted of CD4+ T cells from blood, cultured in vitro, taken before SARS-CoV-2 vaccination. The rearranged segments are TRBV2 and TRBJ2-5; TRBD2 is a weak D gene call, 7 bases matching. The source is a human donor who received a COVID-19 vaccine. The DNA sequence is as follows: TGTGCCAGCAGTCTGAGGGGGGGCCCGAGAGAAGAGACCCAGTACTTC. The translation is CASSLRGGPREETQYF.